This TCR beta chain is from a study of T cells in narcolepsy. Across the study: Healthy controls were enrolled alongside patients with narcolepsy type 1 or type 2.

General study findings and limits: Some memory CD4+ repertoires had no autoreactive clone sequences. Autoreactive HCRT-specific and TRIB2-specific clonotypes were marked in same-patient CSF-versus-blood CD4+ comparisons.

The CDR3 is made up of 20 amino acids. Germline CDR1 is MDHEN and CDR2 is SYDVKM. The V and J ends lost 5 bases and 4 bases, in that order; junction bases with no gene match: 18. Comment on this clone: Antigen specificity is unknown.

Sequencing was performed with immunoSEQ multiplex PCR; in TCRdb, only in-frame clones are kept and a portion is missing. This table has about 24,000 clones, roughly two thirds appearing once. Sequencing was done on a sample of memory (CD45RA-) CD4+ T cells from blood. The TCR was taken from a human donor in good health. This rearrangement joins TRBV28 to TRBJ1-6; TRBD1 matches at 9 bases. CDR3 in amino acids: CASSPLAGQGTLVYNSPLHF. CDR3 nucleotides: TGTGCCAGCAGTCCCCTAGCCGGACAGGGGACGTTGGTATATAATTCACCCCTCCACTTT.